The 19 T cell receptor beta chains below all came from one sample that was sequenced in a study of shared T cell receptors in the human thymus (dated by TCRdb to 2020 to 2023). The library was built by means of the immunoSEQ multiplex PCR assay. The clones in this table, taken by TCRdb from immuneACCESS, are in-frame only. Not every clone is retained; where verified, under half of the shortfall comes from an unresolved V gene, and the cause of the rest is unknown. The sample yields about 380,000 clones; 85% to 95% were counted once. 0.015% to 0.02% of the sample is taken by the ten largest. Input material: thymocytes. The receptors come from a human donor.

The chain is built from TRBV4-3 and TRBJ2-3, with D perhaps being TRBD1 or TRBD2 (6 bases each). CDR1 is LGHNA, CDR2 YSLEER, per germline. Trimming took off 1 base at V and 4 bases at J, with 21 bases between the two ends. The CDR3 is 18 amino acids. The CDR3 is CASSQGSLGGLRADTQYF. CDR3 DNA sequence: TGCGCCAGCAGCCAAGGGTCCCTGGGGGGCCTCCGCGCAGATACGCAGTATTTT.

The rearrangement joins TRBV28 to TRBJ1-1, with TRBD1 as a possible D gene (5 bases). This CDR3 spans 13 amino acids. V was pared by 2 bases and J by 4 bases, with 8 bases between. Germline V gene lookup returns CDR1 MDHEN and CDR2 SYDVKM. The CDR3 is CASSLPGLTEAFF. CDR3 DNA: TGTGCCAGCAGTTTACCGGGGCTCACTGAAGCTTTCTTT.

This clone was seen only a few times. This chain uses TRBV19 with TRBJ2-7, with unresolved D. Trimming removed 5 bases at V and 4 bases at J, with 12 bases between. There are 13 residues in the CDR3. Per the germline V gene, CDR1 is LNHDA and CDR2 is SQIVND (reference sequence). The CDR3 DNA reads as TGTGCCAGTAGTTTAGGACGGAGTTACGAGCAGTACTTC. Encoded protein: CASSLGRSYEQYF.

This clone showed up just once. The J gene is TRBJ2-7, the V gene TRBV14; the D is unclear. V shed 1 base and J shed 7 bases, with 11 bases lying between them. Germline V gene lookup returns CDR1 SGHDN and CDR2 FVKESK. The CDR3 length is 13 residues. CDR3 amino acids: CASSQVQLGEQYF. In DNA form, the CDR3 reads TGTGCCAGCAGCCAAGTCCAGCTGGGTGAGCAGTACTTC.

The chain combines TRBV19 with TRBJ2-2; D ambiguous. The CDR3 loop spans 11 amino acids. The germline gives CDR1 LNHDA, CDR2 SQIVND (reference sequence). The V end lost 2 bases, the J end lost 5 bases, and 0 bases lay between the germline ends. This CDR3 is CASSITGELFF. The CDR3 DNA sequence: TGTGCCAGTAGTATAACCGGGGAGCTGTTTTTT.

This clone appeared a single time. The CDR3 sequence: CASSPPGTENTEAFF. The CDR3 coding sequence is TGTGCCAGCTCACCACCCGGGACTGAAAACACTGAAGCTTTCTTT. This chain joins TRBV18 and TRBJ1-1, with D perhaps matching TRBD1 (5 bases). V was trimmed by 0 bases and J by 2 bases, leaving 10 bases between them. CDR1 and CDR2 from the germline V gene are KGHSH and LQKENI. The CDR3 is 15 residues long.

The chain has TRBV5-6 and TRBJ2-7; TRBD1 matches 7 bases. The CDR3 sequence is 14 residues long. The ends lost 4 bases at V and 2 bases at J; junction bases unmatched: 6. Looked up from germline, CDR1 is SGHDT and CDR2 is YYEEEE. The CDR3 DNA reads as TGTGCCAGCAGCCGAATGACAGGGCCCTACGAGCAGTACTTC. Translated, it gives CASSRMTGPYEQYF.

The rearrangement links TRBV14 to TRBJ2-1, with 12 positions matching TRBD2. The CDR3 is 17 amino acids. Germline loops: CDR1 SGHDN, CDR2 FVKESK. The ends lost 3 bases at V and 3 bases at J; junction bases unmatched: 6. CDR3 amino acids: CASSHNLAGGLYNEQFF. In DNA form, the CDR3 reads TGTGCCAGCAGCCATAACCTAGCGGGAGGGCTCTACAATGAGCAGTTCTTC.

CDR3 nucleotides: TGTGCCAGCAGCGAACCGGGACTAGCGGGAGGGCGGCAGTACTTC. This sequence encodes CASSEPGLAGGRQYF. This rearrangement joins TRBV7-2 to TRBJ2-7; 16 nucleotides align to TRBD2. The CDR3 is 15 residues long. V was pared by 5 bases and J by 9 bases, with 7 bases of the junction left unmatched. Germline lookup yields CDR1 SGHTA and CDR2 FQGNSA.

This chain connects TRBV23-1 to TRBJ2-3; perhaps TRBD1 as D (6 bases). TRBV23-1 is assigned to the ORF class and has an uncertain function. The CDR3 runs 14 residues. With 10 bases removed from V and 4 bases from J, the gap between germline ends came to 18 bases. CDR3 nucleotide sequence: TGCGCCAACAGGGATTCACCATGGGCAGATACGCAGTATTTT. This codes for CANRDSPWADTQYF.

The chain recombines TRBV15 with TRBJ1-3, with D hard to call. Between the trimmed V and J ends, which lost 3 bases and 0 bases, there was a span of 9 bases. CDR1 is LNHNV, CDR2 YYDKDF, per germline (reference sequence). The CDR3 covers 15 residues. In DNA, the CDR3 is TGTGCCACCAGCAGGAACTCTCACTCTGGAAACACCATATATTTT. This codes for CATSRNSHSGNTIYF.

V gene TRBV6-5 combines with J gene TRBJ1-2; 9 nucleotides agree with TRBD1. This CDR3 is built from 13 residues. V lost 6 bases to trimming and J lost 6 bases; unmatched junction nucleotides: 5. Germline CDR1 and CDR2: MNHEY and SVGAGI. CDR3 protein: CASRRTGGDGYTF. The CDR3 DNA reads TGTGCCAGCAGACGCACAGGGGGCGATGGCTACACCTTC.

CDR3 loop: CASIRDEGAGLQETQYF. DNA for the CDR3: TGTGCCAGCATACGGGATGAGGGGGCAGGACTACAAGAGACCCAGTACTTC. The gene calls are TRBV28 and TRBJ2-5; TRBD1 might be the D (7 bases). Trimming pared 7 bases from V and 2 bases from J, leaving 23 bases between. The CDR3 length is 17 residues. CDR1 and CDR2 from the germline V gene are MDHEN and SYDVKM.

J is TRBJ1-1 and V is TRBV6-5, with 7 nucleotides matching TRBD1. Germline assignment: CDR1 MNHEY and CDR2 SVGAGI. Trimming at V came to 6 bases and at J to 5 bases, leaving 6 bases not matched to a gene. The CDR3 extends over 13 amino acids. The CDR3 sequence is CASRGRQGTEAFF. For the CDR3, the DNA is TGTGCCAGCAGGGGTCGACAGGGTACTGAAGCTTTCTTT.

The rearrangement joins TRBV5-8 to TRBJ1-4; D is unclear. Trimming took off 1 base at V and 0 bases at J, with 13 bases between the two ends. CDR3 size: 17 residues. Germline loops: CDR1 SGHTS, CDR2 YDEGEE. CDR3: CASSLIWGPTTNEKLFF. DNA for the CDR3: TGTGCCAGCAGCTTGATCTGGGGTCCCACAACTAATGAAAAACTGTTTTTT.

The chain joins TRBV7-2 to TRBJ1-4; no firm D call. V was cut by 3 bases and J by 8 bases, with 10 bases left in between. There are 13 residues in the CDR3. Germline V gene sequence: CDR1 SGHTA, CDR2 FQGNSA. The CDR3 loop is CASSLVSVEKLFF. The CDR3 DNA is TGTGCCAGCAGCTTGGTGTCCGTCGAAAAACTGTTTTTT. Supplemented by reference TRBV7-2 and TRBJ1-4, the full variable domain reads GAGVSQSPSNKVTEKGKDVELRCDPISGHTALYWYRQSLGQGLEFLIYFQGNSAPDKSGLPSDRFSAERTGGSVSTLTIQRTQQEDSAVYLCASSLVSVEKLFFGSGTQLSVL.

The chain recombines TRBV28 with TRBJ1-1, with 9 nucleotides matching TRBD1. The junction had 6 bases not matched to a gene; V was cut back by 7 bases and J by 3 bases. CDR3 length: 14 amino acids. Germline loops: CDR1 MDHEN, CDR2 SYDVKM. The CDR3 DNA follows: TGTGCCAGCATTCCACAGGGGGCGCACACTGAAGCTTTCTTT. Residues: CASIPQGAHTEAFF. Full variable domain (outside the CDR3, taken from reference TRBV28 and TRBJ1-1): DVKVTQSSRYLVKRTGEKVFLECVQDMDHENMFWYRQDPGLGLRLIYFSYDVKMKEKGDIPEGYSVSREKKERFSLILESASTNQTSMYLCASIPQGAHTEAFFGQGTRLTVV.

In its sample, this clone was seen once. This chain uses TRBV14 with TRBJ1-1; 12 nucleotides match TRBD1. J was trimmed by 4 bases and V by 1 base; bases with no gene match: 4. Germline CDR1 and CDR2: SGHDN and FVKESK. The CDR3 is 16 amino acids. The CDR3: CASSQVGDRGLTEAFF. The CDR3 DNA sequence: TGTGCCAGCAGCCAAGTCGGGGACAGGGGGCTCACTGAAGCTTTCTTT.

The J gene is TRBJ2-7, the V gene TRBV5-8; perhaps TRBD2 as D (6 bases). Germline V gene lookup returns CDR1 SGHTS and CDR2 YDEGEE. The CDR3 covers 18 residues. V was cut by 2 bases and J by 0 bases, with 21 bases left in between. The CDR3 sequence: CASSFRSGNTRGSYEQYF. As DNA, the CDR3 is TGTGCCAGCAGCTTTCGATCCGGGAACACGCGGGGCTCCTACGAGCAGTACTTC.